This TCR beta chain was obtained from a study of preoperative IRX-2 immunotherapy in early breast cancer. Assay: immunoSEQ multiplex PCR; the TCRdb copy retains only in-frame clones and omits some. The top ten clones hold about 1% of a sample with 15,000 to 25,000 clones, around four fifths of them seen once. Treatment: preoperative locoregional IRX-2 cytokine immunotherapy. This receptor was identified in a human donor with breast cancer. The specimen was lymph node tissue, collected after IRX-2 immunotherapy.

DNA of the CDR3: TGTGCCAGCAACCCGAGCACAGATACGCAGTATTTT. Its protein is CASNPSTDTQYF. The V gene is TRBV12-5, the J gene TRBJ2-3; D remains unclear. The germline gives CDR1 LGHNT, CDR2 FRNRAP. The CDR3 extends over 12 amino acids.